This T cell receptor (beta chain) was found in a study of CD4+ T cells in melanoma (dated 2022 in TCRdb). Some background on the complete study: The study investigated neoantigen-specific CD4+ T cells in human melanoma.

Preparation of the library involved the immunoSEQ multiplex PCR assay. Imported from immuneACCESS, the table was reduced by TCRdb to in-frame sequences with V and J called. These copies leave out some clones; in studies compared against another copy, an unresolved V gene accounts for under half, and the cause of the remainder is not known. This sample comprises 10,000 to 12,000 clones, roughly 60% of them detected only once. Around 13% of the sample is taken by the ten largest. The table lists this clone with a count of one. Its recognized antigen is unknown. No per-base quality is available; no much larger clone lies one base away. Via the germline V gene, CDR1 is MNHNS and CDR2 SASEGT. There are 15 amino acids in the CDR3, from cysteine to phenylalanine inclusive. Only the CDR3 DNA stays, 45 bases, in frame from base 1. Relative to germline, V is missing 7 bases and J is missing 8 bases, with 14 bases of the junction outside any gene match.

Patients with melanoma were used as donors. The paper as a whole reports these results and caveats: The report described a correlation between neoantigen-specific CD4+ T cells and the function of CD8+ T cells, macrophages and B cells. Diverse differentiation states were reported to be shown by neoantigen-specific CD4+ T cells in melanoma.

Specimen: cells from a culture (not recorded whether cultured in vitro). This receptor was identified in a human donor with melanoma. The V and J segments used are TRBV6-1 and TRBJ2-7, with 10 bases in between that match TRBD1. The DNA sequence is TGTGCCAGCACGGCCCCCGGGACAGGGGATGCCAAGCAGTACTTC. Translation gives CASTAPGTGDAKQYF.